The clone carrying this TCR beta chain has just a few counts. The data stem from a study of cytomegalovirus exposure and HLA in healthy donors. Germline values: CDR1 MRHNA, CDR2 SNTAGT. V was pared by 5 bases and J by 1 base, with 14 bases of the junction left unmatched. This CDR3 has 18 residues. PCR involved 60 Vbeta and 13 Jbeta primers. Study processing details: About 9.9 million shared chains were among approximately 87 million unique TCR beta chains counted in a later analysis. Repertoires were generated with immunoSEQ multiplex PCR, while TCRdb's copy carries only in-frame clones and drops some. V, J and clone size reflect that table, while D and trimming were determined from the DNA. The data contain over 150,000 clones, 79% of them singletons.

This chain links TRBV6-4 with TRBJ2-4; 7 bases align to TRBD2. Sequencing was performed on PBMCs. This receptor was identified in a girl aged 5-17 years in good health and CMV-seropositive. This CDR3 is CASSLLGRSGAAKNIQYF. The CDR3 bases are TGTGCCAGCAGTCTTCTGGGGAGGAGCGGGGCTGCCAAAAACATTCAGTACTTC.